This T cell receptor beta chain is from a study of cytomegalovirus exposure and HLA in healthy donors. Study summary: In an early release, HLA-typed donors contributed 75 million to 85 million unique TCR sequences.

V was cut by 8 bases and J by 2 bases, with 18 bases left in between. The CDR3 consists of 15 residues. CDR1 SNHLY and CDR2 FYNNEI come from the germline V gene. PCR primers comprised 60 Vbeta and 13 Jbeta primers. Method: immunoSEQ multiplex PCR; TCRdb's copy keeps in-frame clones and lacks some. The sample includes 150,000 to 200,000 clones, 72% of them seen just once. The sequence derives from a human donor in good health. Sequencing was performed on PBMCs. The chain has TRBV2 and TRBJ1-2; D is unclear. CDR3 in DNA: TGTGCCAGCTATGGTAAGCAGATCAGGAACTATGGCTACACCTTC. It specifies CASYGKQIRNYGYTF. The full variable domain, completed using reference TRBV2 and TRBJ1-2, is EPEVTQTPSHQVTQMGQEVILRCVPISNHLYFYWYRQILGQKVEFLVSFYNNEISEKSEIFDDQFSVERPDGSNFTLKIRSTKLEDSAMYFCASYGKQIRNYGYTFGSGTRLTVV.